This entry lists 5 T cell receptor beta chains sequenced from one sample in a study of regulatory T cells in long-lasting Graves disease. Time point noted: persistent/refractory GD, antithyroid drugs over 5 years with positive TRAb. RNA from PBMCs was the source of the TCR library. Assembly of TCR beta libraries relied on iRepertoire HTBI primers together with Arm-PCR of CDR3 regions. TCRdb fed the multiplex PCR reads into MiXCR, producing one record per CDR3 protein. This repertoire shows fewer than 450,000 distinct CDR3 sequences, about 20% found once; its top ten account for about a quarter. The material sequenced was peripheral blood mononuclear cells (PBMCs), taken when the disease was refractory, from a patient treated with antithyroid drugs. These receptors were collected from a female donor with Graves disease.

This clonotype came up many times. V usage is TRBV28 and J usage is TRBJ2-7; weak D call: TRBD2 (5 bases). The CDR3 has 14 residues. Germline V gene data show CDR1 as MDHEN and CDR2 as SYDVKM. Trimming pared 5 bases from V and 2 bases from J, leaving 13 bases between. DNA for the CDR3: TGTGCCAGCAGTCCCACGGTAGCGCCCTACGAGCAGTACTTC. Protein: CASSPTVAPYEQYF.

This clonotype was observed many times. This chain uses TRBV6-1 with TRBJ1-1, with a possible D match to TRBD1 (6 bases). This CDR3 is built from 19 residues. V was shortened by 6 bases and J by 0 bases, with 26 bases between the two germline ends. The germline CDR1 and CDR2 sequences are MNHNS and SASEGT. This CDR3 reads CASRRLKLDSLEMNTEAFF. CDR3 in DNA: TGTGCCAGCAGACGACTTAAACTGGACAGCTTAGAGATGAACACTGAAGCTTTCTTT.

The chain employs TRBV5-1 and TRBJ2-7, with 7 bases that match TRBD1. The CDR3 consists of 15 residues. V trimming: 5 bases; J trimming: 1 base; junction bases outside the gene matches: 9. The germline CDR1 and CDR2 sequences are SGHRS and YFSETQ. CDR3 coding DNA: TGCGCCAGCAGACTTCCGGGACAGCCATCCTACGAGCAGTACTTC. Amino acids: CASRLPGQPSYEQYF.

This clonotype was detected many times. The genes are TRBV20-1 and TRBJ2-7; 11 nucleotides line up with TRBD2. V trimming: 4 bases; J trimming: 2 bases; junction bases outside the gene matches: 4. The length of the CDR3 is 14 residues. The germline V gene has CDR1 DFQATT and CDR2 SNEGSKA (reference sequence). CDR3: CSAIFSGRAYEQYF. CDR3 DNA sequence: TGCAGTGCTATCTTTAGCGGGAGGGCCTACGAGCAGTACTTC.

Only a few counts were recorded for this clonotype. The V and J genes are TRBV2 and TRBJ2-7; 8 bases are a match to TRBD2. V shed 7 bases, J shed 3 bases, and the junction held 11 bases outside the gene matches. The germline V gene has CDR1 SNHLY and CDR2 FYNNEI. This CDR3 is 15 amino acids long. CDR3 in amino acids: CASNLYPGLVYEQYF. The CDR3 region has the DNA TGTGCCAGCAACCTATACCCGGGACTAGTCTACGAGCAGTACTTC.